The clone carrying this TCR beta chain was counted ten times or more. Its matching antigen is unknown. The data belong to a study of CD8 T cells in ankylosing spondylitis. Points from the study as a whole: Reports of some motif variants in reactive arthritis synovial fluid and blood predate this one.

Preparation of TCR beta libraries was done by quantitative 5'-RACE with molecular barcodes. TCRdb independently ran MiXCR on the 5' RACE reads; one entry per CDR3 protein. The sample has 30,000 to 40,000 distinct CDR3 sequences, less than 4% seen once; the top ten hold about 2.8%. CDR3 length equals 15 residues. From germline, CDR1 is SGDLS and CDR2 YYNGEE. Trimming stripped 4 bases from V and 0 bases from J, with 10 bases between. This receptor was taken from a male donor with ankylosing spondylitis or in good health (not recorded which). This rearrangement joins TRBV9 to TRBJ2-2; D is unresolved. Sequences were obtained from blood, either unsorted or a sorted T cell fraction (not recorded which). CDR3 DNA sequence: TGTGCCAGCAGCTCTACCACAGCGAACACCGGGGAGCTGTTTTTT. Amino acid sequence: CASSSTTANTGELFF.